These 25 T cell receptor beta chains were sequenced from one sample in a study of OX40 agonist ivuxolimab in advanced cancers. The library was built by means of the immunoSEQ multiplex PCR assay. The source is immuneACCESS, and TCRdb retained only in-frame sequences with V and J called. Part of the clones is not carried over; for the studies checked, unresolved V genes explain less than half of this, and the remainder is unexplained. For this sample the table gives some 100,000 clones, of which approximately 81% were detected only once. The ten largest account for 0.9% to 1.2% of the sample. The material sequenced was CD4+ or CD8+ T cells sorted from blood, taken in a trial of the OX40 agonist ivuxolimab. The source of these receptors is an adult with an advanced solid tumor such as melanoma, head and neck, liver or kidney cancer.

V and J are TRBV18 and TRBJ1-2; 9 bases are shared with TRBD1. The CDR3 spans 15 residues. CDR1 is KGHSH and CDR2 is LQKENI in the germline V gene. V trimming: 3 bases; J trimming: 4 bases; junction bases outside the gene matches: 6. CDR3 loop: CASSPTGQGGYGYTF. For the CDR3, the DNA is TGTGCCAGCTCACCCACGGGACAGGGTGGCTATGGCTACACCTTC.

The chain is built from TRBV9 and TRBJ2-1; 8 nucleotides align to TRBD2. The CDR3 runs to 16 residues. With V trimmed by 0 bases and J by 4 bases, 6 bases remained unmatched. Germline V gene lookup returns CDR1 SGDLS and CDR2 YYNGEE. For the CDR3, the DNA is TGTGCCAGCAGCGTAGCAGGCGGGGGGATGTACAATGAGCAGTTCTTC. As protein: CASSVAGGGMYNEQFF.

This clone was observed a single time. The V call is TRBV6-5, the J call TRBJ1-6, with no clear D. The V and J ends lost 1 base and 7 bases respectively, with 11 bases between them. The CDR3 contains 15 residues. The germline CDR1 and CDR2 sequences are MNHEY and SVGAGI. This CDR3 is CASSYLRVLNSPLHF. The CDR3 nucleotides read TGTGCCAGCAGTTACTTACGAGTTCTCAATTCACCCCTCCACTTT.

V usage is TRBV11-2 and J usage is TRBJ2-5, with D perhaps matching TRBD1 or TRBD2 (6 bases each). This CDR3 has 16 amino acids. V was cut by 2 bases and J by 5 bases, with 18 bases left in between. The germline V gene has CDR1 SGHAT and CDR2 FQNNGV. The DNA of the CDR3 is TGTGCCAGCAGCTTACTTTCGGGGGCCCGGCAGGAGACCCAGTACTTC. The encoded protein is CASSLLSGARQETQYF. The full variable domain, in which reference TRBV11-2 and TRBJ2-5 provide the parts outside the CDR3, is EAGVAQSPRYKIIEKRQSVAFWCNPISGHATLYWYQQILGQGPKLLIQFQNNGVVDDSQLPKDRFSAERLKGVDSTLKIQPAKLEDSAVYLCASSLLSGARQETQYFGPGTRLLVL.

The CDR3 reads CASSPPGGNGYTF. The CDR3 nucleotides are TGTGCCAGCAGTCCCCCGGGAGGGAATGGCTACACCTTC. The rearrangement uses TRBV27 and TRBJ1-2; D is unclear. The ends were cut back, 5 bases at V and 6 bases at J, with 13 bases in the middle. Germline assignment: CDR1 MNHEY and CDR2 SMNVEV (reference sequence). The CDR3 length is 13 residues.

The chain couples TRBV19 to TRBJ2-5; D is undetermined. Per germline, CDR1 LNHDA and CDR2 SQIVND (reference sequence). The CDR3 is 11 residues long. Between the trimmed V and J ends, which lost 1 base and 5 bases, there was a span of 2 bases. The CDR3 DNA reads TGTGCCAGTAGTATAGCGGAGACCCAGTACTTC. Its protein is CASSIAETQYF.

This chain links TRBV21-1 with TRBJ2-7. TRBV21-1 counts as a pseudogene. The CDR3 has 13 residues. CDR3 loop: CASSKKGNYEQYF. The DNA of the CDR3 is TGTGCCAGCAGCAAGAAAGGGAACTACGAGCAGTACTTC.

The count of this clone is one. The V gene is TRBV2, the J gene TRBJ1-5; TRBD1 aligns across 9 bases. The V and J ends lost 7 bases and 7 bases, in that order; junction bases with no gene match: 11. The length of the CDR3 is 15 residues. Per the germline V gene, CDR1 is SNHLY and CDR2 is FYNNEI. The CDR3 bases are TGTGCCAGCAACACGGGGGACAGGGTAGGCCAGCCCCAGCATTTT. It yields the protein CASNTGDRVGQPQHF.

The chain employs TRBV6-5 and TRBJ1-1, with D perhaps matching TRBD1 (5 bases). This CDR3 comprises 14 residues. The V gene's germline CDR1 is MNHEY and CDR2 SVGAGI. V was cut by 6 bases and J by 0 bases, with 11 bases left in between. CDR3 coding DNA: TGTGCCAGCAGCCGACAGATTATGAACACTGAAGCTTTCTTT. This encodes CASSRQIMNTEAFF.

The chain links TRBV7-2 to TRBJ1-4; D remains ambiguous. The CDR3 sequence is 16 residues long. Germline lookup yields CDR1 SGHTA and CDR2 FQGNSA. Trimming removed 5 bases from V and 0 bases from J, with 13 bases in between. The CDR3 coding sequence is TGTGCCAGCAGCCCTGGCCGAAAAGCAACTAATGAAAAACTGTTTTTT. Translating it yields CASSPGRKATNEKLFF. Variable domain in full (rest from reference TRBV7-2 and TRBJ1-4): GAGVSQSPSNKVTEKGKDVELRCDPISGHTALYWYRQSLGQGLEFLIYFQGNSAPDKSGLPSDRFSAERTGGSVSTLTIQRTQQEDSAVYLCASSPGRKATNEKLFFGSGTQLSVL.

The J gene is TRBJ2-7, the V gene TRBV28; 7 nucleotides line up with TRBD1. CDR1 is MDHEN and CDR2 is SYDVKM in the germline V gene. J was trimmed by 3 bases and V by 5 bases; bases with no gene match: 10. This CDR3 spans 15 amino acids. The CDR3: CASSGLDRAYYEQYV. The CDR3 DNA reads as TGTGCCAGCAGTGGATTAGACAGGGCTTACTACGAGCAGTACGTC.

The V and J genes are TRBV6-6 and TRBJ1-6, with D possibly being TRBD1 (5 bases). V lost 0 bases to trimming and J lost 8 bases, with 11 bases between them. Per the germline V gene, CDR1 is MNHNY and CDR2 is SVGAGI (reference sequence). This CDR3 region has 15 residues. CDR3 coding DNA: TGTGCCAGCAGTTACTCGCAGGGTTCGGATTCACCCCTCCACTTT. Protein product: CASSYSQGSDSPLHF.

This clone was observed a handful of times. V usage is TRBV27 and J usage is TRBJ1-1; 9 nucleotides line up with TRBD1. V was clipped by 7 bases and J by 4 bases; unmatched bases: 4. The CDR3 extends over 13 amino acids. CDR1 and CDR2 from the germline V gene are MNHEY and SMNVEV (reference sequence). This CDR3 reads CASTLTGGTEAFF. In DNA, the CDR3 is TGTGCCAGCACCCTGACAGGGGGCACTGAAGCTTTCTTT.

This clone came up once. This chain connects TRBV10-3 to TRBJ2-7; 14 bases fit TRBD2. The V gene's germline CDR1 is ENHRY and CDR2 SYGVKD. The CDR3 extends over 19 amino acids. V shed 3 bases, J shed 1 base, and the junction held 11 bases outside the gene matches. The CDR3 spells CAISDRLAGGAGYSYEQYF. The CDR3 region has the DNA TGTGCCATCAGTGACCGACTAGCGGGGGGGGCCGGCTATTCCTACGAGCAGTACTTC.

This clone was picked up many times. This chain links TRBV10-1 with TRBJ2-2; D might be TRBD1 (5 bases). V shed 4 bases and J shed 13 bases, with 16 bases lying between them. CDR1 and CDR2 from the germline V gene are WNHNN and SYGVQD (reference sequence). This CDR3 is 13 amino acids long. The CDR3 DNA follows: TGCGCCAGCAGTGTAATAGGGGCAGGGATGCTGTTTTTT. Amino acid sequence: CASSVIGAGMLFF.

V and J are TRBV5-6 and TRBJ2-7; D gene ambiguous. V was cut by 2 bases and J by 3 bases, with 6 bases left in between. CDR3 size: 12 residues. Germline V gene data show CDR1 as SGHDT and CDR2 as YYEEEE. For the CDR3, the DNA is TGTGCCAGCAGCTTTGGGGTCTACGAGCAGTACGTC. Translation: CASSFGVYEQYV.

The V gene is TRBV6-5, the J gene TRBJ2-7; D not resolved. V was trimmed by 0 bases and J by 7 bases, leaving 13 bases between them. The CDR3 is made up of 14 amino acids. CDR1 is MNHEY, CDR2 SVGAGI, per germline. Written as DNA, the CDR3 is TGTGCCAGCAGTTACTCTTATGGGGTAGGTGAGCAGTACTTC. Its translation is CASSYSYGVGEQYF.

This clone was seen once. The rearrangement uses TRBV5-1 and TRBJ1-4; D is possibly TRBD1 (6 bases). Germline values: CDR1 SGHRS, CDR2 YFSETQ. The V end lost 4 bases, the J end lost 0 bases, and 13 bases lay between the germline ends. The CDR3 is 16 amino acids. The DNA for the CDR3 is TGCGCCAGCAGCCTAGGGACAAGTGCAACTAATGAAAAACTGTTTTTT. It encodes CASSLGTSATNEKLFF.

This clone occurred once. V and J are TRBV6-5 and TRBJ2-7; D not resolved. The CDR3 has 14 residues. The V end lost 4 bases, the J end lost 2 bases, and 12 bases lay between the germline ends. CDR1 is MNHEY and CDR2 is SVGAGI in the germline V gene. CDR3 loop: CASSLNGFTYEQYV. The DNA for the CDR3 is TGTGCCAGCAGTTTAAATGGATTTACCTACGAGCAGTACGTC.

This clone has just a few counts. DNA for the CDR3: TGTGCCAGCAGTTTCGGGTACGGCTACACCTTC. Translated, it gives CASSFGYGYTF. This sequence joins TRBV6-5 and TRBJ1-2; no clear D gene. There are 11 residues in the CDR3. V lost 4 bases, J lost 8 bases, and 8 bases lay in between. Germline V CDR1 and CDR2: MNHEY, SVGAGI.

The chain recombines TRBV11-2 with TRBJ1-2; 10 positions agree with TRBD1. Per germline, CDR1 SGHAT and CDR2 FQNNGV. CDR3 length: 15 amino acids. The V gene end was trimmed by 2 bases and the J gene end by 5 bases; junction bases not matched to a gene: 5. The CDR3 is CASSLSSGQGYGYTF. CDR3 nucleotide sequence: TGTGCCAGCAGCTTATCTTCGGGACAGGGGTATGGCTACACCTTC.

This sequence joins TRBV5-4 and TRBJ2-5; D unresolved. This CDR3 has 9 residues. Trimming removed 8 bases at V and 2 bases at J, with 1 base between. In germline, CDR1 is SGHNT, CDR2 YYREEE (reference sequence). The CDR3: CARQETQYF. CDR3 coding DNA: TGTGCCAGACAAGAGACCCAGTACTTC.

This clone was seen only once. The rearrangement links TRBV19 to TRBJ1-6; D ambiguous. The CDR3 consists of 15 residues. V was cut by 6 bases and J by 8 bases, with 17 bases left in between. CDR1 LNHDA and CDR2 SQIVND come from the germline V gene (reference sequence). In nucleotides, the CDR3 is TGTGCCAGTAGCTTCGGACCGAGGCCCGATTCACCCCTCCACTTT. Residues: CASSFGPRPDSPLHF.

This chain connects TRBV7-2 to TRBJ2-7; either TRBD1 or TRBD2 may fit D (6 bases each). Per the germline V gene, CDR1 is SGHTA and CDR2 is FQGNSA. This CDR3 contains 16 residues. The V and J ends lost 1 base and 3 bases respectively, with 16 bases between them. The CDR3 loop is CASSLEGGTGIYEQYF. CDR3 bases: TGTGCCAGCAGCTTAGAGGGGGGAACGGGGATCTACGAGCAGTACTTC.

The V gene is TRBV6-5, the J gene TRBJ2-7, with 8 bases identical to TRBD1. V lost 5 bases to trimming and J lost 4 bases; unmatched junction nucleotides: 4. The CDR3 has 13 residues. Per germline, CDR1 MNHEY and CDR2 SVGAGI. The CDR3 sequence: CASSLDRAYEQYF. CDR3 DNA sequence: TGTGCCAGCAGTCTGGACAGGGCTTACGAGCAGTACTTC.